What follows is one TCR beta chain and its context. Germline loops: CDR1 LNHDA, CDR2 SQIVND (reference sequence). CDR3 length equals 14 residues. With 6 bases removed from V and 0 bases from J, the gap between germline ends came to 8 bases. TCRdb's copy holds only in-frame clones and misses some; the assay was immunoSEQ multiplex PCR. The sample consists of approximately 2,300,000 clones, 85% to 95% of them appearing once. These data originate in a study of shared clonotypes between healthy human individuals. Study information: Per donor, three plates held CD4 naive cells, three held CD4 memory, two held CD8 naive and one held CD8 memory.

The J gene is TRBJ2-2, the V gene TRBV19; the D gene is possibly TRBD2 (6 bases). This receptor was taken from a man aged 18 to 29 in good health. Some clones in this sample may be carry-over from other donors' samples. The specimen sequenced was naive CD4+ T cells from PBMCs. The subset denotes: CD45RA+ positively selected. The CDR3 DNA is TGTGCCAGTAGCGCGGGGCCGAACACCGGGGAGCTGTTTTTT. It is translated as CASSAGPNTGELFF.